Shown below are 25 T cell receptor beta chains from a single sample sequenced in a study of human thymus T cells. Resected material from corrective heart surgery provided the thymus tissue analysed. The repertoire was sequenced with immunoSEQ multiplex PCR; TCRdb's copy has only in-frame clones and lacks some. Of approximately 70,000 clones in the sample, 85% to 95% were seen once. Material: thymus tissue. These receptors all come from a girl under three years old with a congenital heart defect but otherwise immunologically healthy.

This clone was observed a single time. Here the CDR3 reads CASSLSRRDRTGVAEAFF. DNA of the CDR3: TGTGCCAGCAGTTTATCGCGACGGGATCGGACAGGGGTGGCTGAAGCTTTCTTT. V usage is TRBV27 and J usage is TRBJ1-1; 9 positions agree with TRBD1. CDR1 and CDR2 from the germline V gene are MNHEY and SMNVEV (reference sequence). CDR3 length: 18 residues. Unmatched junction bases numbered 14, after V lost 0 bases and J lost 6 bases.

This chain uses TRBV7-9 with TRBJ2-5, with D tentatively TRBD2 (6 bases). Germline CDR1 reads SEHNR; CDR2 reads FQNEAQ (reference sequence). This CDR3 is built from 16 residues. V was trimmed by 1 base and J by 5 bases, leaving 17 bases between them. The CDR3 loop reads CASSLVLATSMETQYF. CDR3 nucleotides: TGTGCCAGCAGCTTAGTTCTAGCGACCTCGATGGAGACCCAGTACTTC.

This clone was counted between two and nine times. The chain combines TRBV9 with TRBJ2-1; unclear D gene. This CDR3 comprises 15 residues. The V end was cut by 4 bases, the J end by 2 bases, with 13 bases between. The germline V gene has CDR1 SGDLS and CDR2 YYNGEE. In DNA form, the CDR3 reads TGTGCCAGCAGCCCCCGCTCTATAACCTACAATGAGCAGTTCTTC. Its translation is CASSPRSITYNEQFF.

V gene TRBV4-1 combines with J gene TRBJ1-1; no firm D call. V gave up 1 base and J gave up 0 bases, with 15 bases separating them. CDR1 is MGHRA, CDR2 YSYEKL, per germline. The CDR3 contains 17 residues. The CDR3, as DNA: TGCGCCAGCAGCCAAGCCCCCCCGGAGCCCATGAACACTGAAGCTTTCTTT. As protein: CASSQAPPEPMNTEAFF.

The chain uses TRBV7-2 and TRBJ2-5; 9 bases line up with TRBD2. The germline CDR1 and CDR2 sequences are SGHTA and FQGNSA. The CDR3 is 17 amino acids. Trimming removed 6 bases from V and 7 bases from J; junction bases left unmatched: 18. The CDR3 DNA follows: TGTGCCAGCAGTACCACCTCTTGTAGCGGGAGCGCGCCGACCCAGTACTTC. This translates into CASSTTSCSGSAPTQYF. Filled out from reference TRBV7-2 and TRBJ2-5, the complete variable domain reads GAGVSQSPSNKVTEKGKDVELRCDPISGHTALYWYRQSLGQGLEFLIYFQGNSAPDKSGLPSDRFSAERTGGSVSTLTIQRTQQEDSAVYLCASSTTSCSGSAPTQYFGPGTRLLVL.

V usage is TRBV4-1 and J usage is TRBJ2-5; tentative D call: TRBD2 (6 bases). Trimming removed 2 bases at V and 5 bases at J, with 18 bases between. This CDR3 has 16 residues. The germline V gene encodes CDR1 MGHRA and CDR2 YSYEKL. The CDR3 sequence is CASSQLNWRGMETQYF. The CDR3 coding sequence is TGCGCCAGCAGCCAATTAAATTGGCGGGGAATGGAGACCCAGTACTTC.

The rearrangement uses TRBV5-4 and TRBJ2-7; D uncertain. Per germline, CDR1 SGHNT and CDR2 YYREEE (reference sequence). This CDR3 is built from 16 residues. Trimming pared 3 bases from V and 3 bases from J, leaving 19 bases between. The CDR3 is CASSSMDRNLGYEQYF. Here the CDR3 DNA reads TGTGCCAGCAGCTCAATGGACCGAAACCTAGGCTACGAGCAGTACTTC.

The rearrangement uses TRBV5-5 and TRBJ2-7; 7 nucleotides align to TRBD2. Germline lookup yields CDR1 SGHKS and CDR2 YYEKEE (reference sequence). Losses at the gene ends were 4 bases for V and 2 bases for J; bases not matched to a gene: 21. This CDR3 is built from 19 residues. The CDR3 DNA reads TGTGCCAGCAGCCCCGTTCTGGGGGGTGAAGAAGCGGGAACCTACGAGCAGTACTTC. This sequence encodes CASSPVLGGEEAGTYEQYF.

The chain links TRBV19 to TRBJ2-7, with D unresolved. The V gene lost 3 bases and the J gene lost 4 bases, with 13 bases spanning the gap. The germline gives CDR1 LNHDA, CDR2 SQIVND (reference sequence). The length of the CDR3 is 14 residues. CDR3 DNA sequence: TGTGCCAGTAGTATGGCGATACAGAAGTACGAGCAGTACTTC. Translated: CASSMAIQKYEQYF.

The chain employs TRBV19 and TRBJ2-7; the D is unclear. This CDR3 spans 17 amino acids. The V gene's germline CDR1 is LNHDA and CDR2 SQIVND (reference sequence). The V end lost 1 base, the J end lost 0 bases, and 16 bases lay between the germline ends. The CDR3 DNA reads as TGTGCCAGTAGTATAGGTCCTAGGTCGGAGACCTCCTACGAGCAGTACTTC. This encodes CASSIGPRSETSYEQYF.

For the CDR3, the DNA is TGCAGCGTCTGGGCAGGGGGCCACGAGCAGTACTTC. Encoded protein: CSVWAGGHEQYF. This chain connects TRBV29-1 to TRBJ2-7; TRBD1 matches at 8 bases. The CDR3 is 12 amino acids. V lost 6 bases and J lost 5; bases outside the gene matches: 6. Germline-derived CDR1 and CDR2 are SQVTM and ANQGSEA.

The rearrangement joins TRBV5-4 to TRBJ2-2; possible D gene TRBD1, 5 bases. The germline V gene encodes CDR1 SGHNT and CDR2 YYREEE (reference sequence). V was clipped by 4 bases and J by 3 bases, with 16 bases between them. The CDR3 sequence is 16 residues long. The CDR3, as DNA: TGTGCCAGCAGCGCACCAGGGTATAGGGACACCGGGGAGCTGTTTTTT. It encodes CASSAPGYRDTGELFF.

The CDR3 is CASSQDHGRGGTDTQYF. The CDR3 DNA follows: TGTGCCAGCAGCCAAGATCACGGCAGGGGAGGGACAGATACGCAGTATTTT. The V call is TRBV14, the J call TRBJ2-3, with a weak D call TRBD2 (7 bases). The CDR3 has 17 amino acids. The germline gives CDR1 SGHDN, CDR2 FVKESK. V lost 0 bases, J lost 3 bases, and 16 bases lay in between.

The rearrangement joins TRBV5-4 to TRBJ2-1; a weak D match, TRBD2 (6 bases). The CDR3 loop spans 16 amino acids. Trimming pared 4 bases from V and 4 bases from J, leaving 18 bases between. Germline CDR1 SGHNT, CDR2 YYREEE (reference sequence). Here the CDR3 reads CASSVSGPGTYNEQFF. CDR3 DNA sequence: TGTGCCAGCAGCGTAAGCGGACCTGGGACTTACAATGAGCAGTTCTTC.

V usage is TRBV14 and J usage is TRBJ2-7; D possibly uses TRBD1 or TRBD2 (6 bases each). CDR1 is SGHDN, CDR2 FVKESK, per germline. V shed 4 bases and J shed 0 bases, with 13 bases lying between them. The CDR3 covers 15 residues. The CDR3, as DNA: TGTGCCAGCAGCCTGGGGGGCCTCAGCTCCTACGAGCAGTACTTC. Encoded protein: CASSLGGLSSYEQYF.

The rearrangement uses TRBV4-2 and TRBJ1-1, with D perhaps matching TRBD1 (6 bases). Germline CDR1 reads LGHNA; CDR2 reads YNFKEQ. CDR3 length equals 16 residues. Trimming took off 2 bases at V and 3 bases at J, with 16 bases between the two ends. The CDR3 nucleotides are TGTGCCAGCAGCCAAACAGGGAGGGCCTATCACACTGAAGCTTTCTTT. Protein: CASSQTGRAYHTEAFF.

The J gene is TRBJ2-1, the V gene TRBV5-4; 8 positions match TRBD2. V trimming: 4 bases; J trimming: 7 bases; junction bases outside the gene matches: 13. The CDR3 contains 16 residues. The germline gives CDR1 SGHNT, CDR2 YYREEE (reference sequence). The CDR3 sequence is CASSPGVKREPNEQFF. In DNA, the CDR3 is TGTGCCAGCAGCCCCGGAGTGAAGCGGGAGCCGAATGAGCAGTTCTTC.

The V call is TRBV2, the J call TRBJ2-7; D might be TRBD1 (6 bases). This CDR3 region has 13 residues. V was trimmed by 7 bases and J by 1 base, leaving 11 bases between them. From germline, CDR1 is SNHLY and CDR2 FYNNEI. The CDR3 region has the DNA TGTGCCAGCAACGCCGGGACATCCTACGAGCAGTACTTC. Protein: CASNAGTSYEQYF. The full variable domain, completed using reference TRBV2 and TRBJ2-7, is EPEVTQTPSHQVTQMGQEVILRCVPISNHLYFYWYRQILGQKVEFLVSFYNNEISEKSEIFDDQFSVERPDGSNFTLKIRSTKLEDSAMYFCASNAGTSYEQYFGPGTRLTVT.

The chain combines TRBV10-1 with TRBJ2-3; TRBD2 matches 12 bases. The V gene's germline CDR1 is WNHNN and CDR2 SYGVQD (reference sequence). The CDR3 sequence is 17 residues long. V shed 7 bases, J shed 3 bases, and the junction held 11 bases outside the gene matches. The CDR3 nucleotides are TGCGCCAGCAAGGGGGCTAGCGGGAGGGCCGGGACAGATACGCAGTATTTT. Its protein is CASKGASGRAGTDTQYF.

The chain combines TRBV7-9 with TRBJ2-7, with 9 nucleotides matching TRBD1. This CDR3 region has 16 residues. Germline assignment: CDR1 SEHNR and CDR2 FQNEAQ (reference sequence). V was clipped by 4 bases and J by 1 base; unmatched bases: 8. DNA of the CDR3: TGTGCCAGCAGCTCGGCCGGGACAGGGAAATCCTACGAGCAGTACTTC. It yields the protein CASSSAGTGKSYEQYF.

This clone was detected only once. This rearrangement joins TRBV28 to TRBJ2-3; 8 bases agree with TRBD1. V was clipped by 5 bases and J by 11 bases; unmatched bases: 6. This CDR3 is 12 amino acids long. Germline-derived CDR1 and CDR2 are MDHEN and SYDVKM. CDR3 protein: CASSTDRGVQYF. CDR3 DNA sequence: TGTGCCAGCAGTACCGACAGGGGCGTGCAGTATTTT.

V usage is TRBV2 and J usage is TRBJ2-7; D is unclear. Germline CDR1 and CDR2: SNHLY and FYNNEI. The CDR3 loop spans 12 amino acids. Trimming pared 3 bases from V and 5 bases from J, leaving 8 bases between. DNA for the CDR3: TGTGCCAGCAGTGATAAAGGTCACGAGCAGTACTTC. This gives the protein CASSDKGHEQYF.

V usage is TRBV28 and J usage is TRBJ1-5, with D maybe TRBD1 (5 bases). CDR3 length: 14 amino acids. V was clipped by 6 bases and J by 4 bases, with 13 bases between them. Germline V gene sequence: CDR1 MDHEN, CDR2 SYDVKM. Written as DNA, the CDR3 is TGTGCCAGCAGACCTACAGGTCTAAATCAGCCCCAGCATTTT. It codes for CASRPTGLNQPQHF. The full variable domain, rest sourced from reference TRBV28 and TRBJ1-5, is DVKVTQSSRYLVKRTGEKVFLECVQDMDHENMFWYRQDPGLGLRLIYFSYDVKMKEKGDIPEGYSVSREKKERFSLILESASTNQTSMYLCASRPTGLNQPQHFGDGTRLSIL.

The rearrangement joins TRBV5-4 to TRBJ2-7; 7 bases align to TRBD1. The CDR3 spans 17 residues. Losses at the gene ends were 0 bases for V and 2 bases for J; bases not matched to a gene: 11. The V gene's germline CDR1 is SGHNT and CDR2 YYREEE (reference sequence). CDR3 DNA sequence: TGTGCCAGCAGCTTGGGGGGACGAGGGACAGCTACCTACGAGCAGTACTTC. The encoded protein is CASSLGGRGTATYEQYF.

The chain is built from TRBV6-5 and TRBJ1-2, with a tentative D call TRBD1 (5 bases). Germline V gene lookup returns CDR1 MNHEY and CDR2 SVGAGI. V lost 7 bases and J lost 7, with 19 bases in between. The CDR3 runs 14 residues. CDR3 residues: CASNRRVGSSGYTF. The CDR3 nucleotides read TGTGCCAGCAACCGCAGGGTAGGTTCGTCTGGCTACACCTTC.